Each of the 23 T cell receptor beta chains below was sequenced from the same sample in a study of CD8+CD57+ T cells in acquired aplastic anemia. Both TCR beta VDJ combination and CDR3 sequence profiling were carried out. Genomic DNA was the template for this profiling. TCRdb passed the reads through MiXCR, listing each CDR3 protein once. The profile covers a few hundred thousand distinct CDR3 sequences, with 65% to 80% appearing a single time and 4% taken by the ten largest. Sequencing was done on a sample of sorted CD4+, CD8+, or CD8+CD57+ T cells (not recorded which) from PBMCs. These receptors came from a human donor in good health, serving as a control.

The rearrangement joins TRBV5-1 to TRBJ2-3; D is tentatively TRBD1 or TRBD2 (5 bases each). Germline lookup yields CDR1 SGHRS and CDR2 YFSETQ. V was pared by 4 bases and J by 2 bases, with 17 bases between. CDR3 length: 16 amino acids. CDR3 sequence (DNA): TGCGCCAGCAGCGCCGCTCGGGGCCACTACACAGATACGCAGTATTTT. Translated, it gives CASSAARGHYTDTQYF.

J is TRBJ1-1 and V is TRBV2; D might be TRBD1 (5 bases). CDR3 length: 15 amino acids. The ends were cut back, 4 bases at V and 3 bases at J, with 15 bases in the middle. CDR1 is SNHLY and CDR2 is FYNNEI in the germline V gene. CDR3 coding DNA: TGTGCCAGCAGTGTAGACCCCGGGGGGGACACTGAAGCTTTCTTT. It codes for CASSVDPGGDTEAFF. Drawing the rest from reference TRBV2 and TRBJ1-1, the complete variable domain is EPEVTQTPSHQVTQMGQEVILRCVPISNHLYFYWYRQILGQKVEFLVSFYNNEISEKSEIFDDQFSVERPDGSNFTLKIRSTKLEDSAMYFCASSVDPGGDTEAFFGQGTRLTVV.

This clonotype was found many times. The chain uses TRBV7-2 and TRBJ1-4, with a possible D match to TRBD1 (6 bases). This CDR3 comprises 17 residues. V lost 1 base and J 1 base, leaving 13 bases between the germline ends. Germline V gene sequence: CDR1 SGHTA, CDR2 FQGNSA. The CDR3: CASSLDRVPLTNEKLFF. The CDR3 nucleotides read TGTGCCAGCAGCTTAGACAGGGTTCCCTTAACTAATGAAAAACTGTTTTTT.

This chain joins TRBV11-2 and TRBJ2-3, with a possible D match to TRBD2 (6 bases). This CDR3 is 17 amino acids long. With 6 bases removed from V and 3 bases from J, the gap between germline ends came to 22 bases. Per the germline V gene, CDR1 is SGHAT and CDR2 is FQNNGV. In nucleotides, the CDR3 is TGTGCCAGCAGTGTTGGGCAGGCGGGGTGGGGGACAGATACGCAGTATTTT. Its protein is CASSVGQAGWGTDTQYF.

In this sample, this clonotype turned up a few times. The rearrangement links TRBV19 to TRBJ2-7, with 11 bases fitting TRBD1. V gave up 5 bases and J gave up 6 bases; unmatched junction bases: 3. Germline-derived CDR1 and CDR2 are LNHDA and SQIVND (reference sequence). CDR3 length equals 13 residues. CDR3 nucleotides: TGTGCCAGTAGTCCGGACAGGGGGCGCGAGCAGTACTTC. Amino acids: CASSPDRGREQYF.

The V call is TRBV20-1, the J call TRBJ1-1; the match to TRBD1 covers 7 bases. The germline CDR1 and CDR2 sequences are DFQATT and SNEGSKA (reference sequence). The CDR3 has 14 amino acids. V was pared by 5 bases and J by 6 bases, with 12 bases of the junction left unmatched. For the CDR3, the DNA is TGCAGTGCTGACAGGGAACGCGACGAGCCTGAAGCTTTCTTT. Translated, it gives CSADRERDEPEAFF.

This clonotype was detected ten times or more. The rearrangement uses TRBV20-1 and TRBJ2-1; D not resolved. CDR1 is DFQATT, CDR2 SNEGSKA, per germline (reference sequence). V was cut by 4 bases and J by 9 bases, with 10 bases left in between. The length of the CDR3 is 11 residues. CDR3 in amino acids: CSAMPKSEQFF. CDR3 sequence (DNA): TGCAGTGCTATGCCCAAAAGTGAGCAGTTCTTC.

At least ten counts were recorded for this clonotype. The chain uses TRBV12-3 or TRBV12-4 and TRBJ2-2; 9 nucleotides match TRBD2. With 5 bases clipped from V and 2 bases from J, the junction kept 9 bases outside the gene matches. The CDR3 loop spans 17 amino acids. The CDR3 DNA is TGTGCCAGCAGTCGCGGCGGGGGGGATTTCAACACCGGGGAGCTGTTTTTT. Residues: CASSRGGGDFNTGELFF.

This clonotype was recorded many times. The rearrangement uses TRBV3-1 and TRBJ2-3; D gene uncertain. The germline gives CDR1 LGHDT, CDR2 YNNKEL (reference sequence). The V end was cut by 1 base, the J end by 2 bases, with 10 bases between. The CDR3 covers 15 residues. The CDR3 coding sequence is TGTGCCAGCAGCCAAGCGGCCGTAATCACAGATACGCAGTATTTT. Protein product: CASSQAAVITDTQYF.

The J gene is TRBJ2-5, the V gene TRBV7-9, with D possibly TRBD1 on 8 matching bases. Germline lookup yields CDR1 SEHNR and CDR2 FQNEAQ (reference sequence). The V end lost 5 bases, the J end lost 14 bases, and 27 bases lay between the germline ends. This CDR3 is 15 amino acids long. CDR3 bases: TGTGCCAGCAGCCTAGGGAGACAGGGGAGGGAGCCCCTCTACTTC. It is translated as CASSLGRQGREPLYF.

This chain joins TRBV29-1 and TRBJ1-3; D possibly corresponds to TRBD1 (5 bases). Deletions cut 2 bases from V and 3 bases from J, with 8 bases between. CDR1 and CDR2 from the germline V gene are SQVTM and ANQGSEA. CDR3 length: 13 residues. The CDR3 reads CSVESGVGNTIYF. The CDR3 DNA follows: TGCAGCGTTGAATCGGGGGTTGGAAACACCATATATTTT.

This clonotype was recorded many times. The V gene is TRBV5-1, the J gene TRBJ2-5, with D uncertain. V shed 2 bases and J shed 5 bases, with 16 bases lying between them. Germline-derived CDR1 and CDR2 are SGHRS and YFSETQ. The CDR3 contains 15 residues. CDR3 DNA: TGCGCCAGCAGCTTTGACGGACCCAGGATTGAGACCCAGTACTTC. Residues: CASSFDGPRIETQYF.

In the case of this clonotype: A read error may produce the germline difference seen at one junction end. J is TRBJ1-2 and V is TRBV10-3; D gene unclear. The CDR3 is 14 residues long. Germline values: CDR1 ENHRY, CDR2 SYGVKD. CDR3 DNA: TGCGCCATCAGTGAAGGACGACGGGGCTATGGCTACACCTTC. Translating gives CAISEGRRGYGYTF.

V is TRBV5-1 and J is TRBJ1-6, with unresolved D. Per germline, CDR1 SGHRS and CDR2 YFSETQ. V was shortened by 5 bases and J by 0 bases, with 12 bases between the two germline ends. The CDR3 totals 16 residues. CDR3 in DNA: TGCGCCAGCAGGGCCCGGGGAAGCTCCTATAATTCACCCCTCCACTTT. Amino acid sequence: CASRARGSSYNSPLHF.

CDR3 sequence (DNA): TGCAGTGCTAGAGGGGGGGGGGGGGGGGATACGCAGTATTTT. Translated: CSARGGGGGDTQYF. The genes are TRBV20-1 and TRBJ2-3; 7 bases line up with TRBD2. The germline V gene has CDR1 DFQATT and CDR2 SNEGSKA (reference sequence). The J segment lost 6 bases and the V segment lost 1 base, leaving 7 bases of the junction unmatched. This CDR3 region has 14 residues.

CDR3 residues: CASIDPEGTDTQYF. The CDR3 nucleotides are TGTGCCAGCATTGATCCGGAGGGCACAGATACGCAGTATTTT. V is TRBV6-5 and J is TRBJ2-3; the D gene is possibly TRBD2 (5 bases). The V gene's germline CDR1 is MNHEY and CDR2 SVGAGI. There are 14 residues in the CDR3. The germline V and J ends were trimmed by 7 bases and 1 base, with 12 bases remaining between them.

In this sample, this clonotype turned up once. The CDR3 sequence: CARSWNSPLHF. The CDR3 DNA follows: TGTGCCAGGTCATGGAATTCACCCCTCCACTTT. The chain couples TRBV25-1 to TRBJ1-6; D is unclear. V was clipped by 9 bases and J by 7 bases, with 7 bases between them. In germline, CDR1 is MGHDK, CDR2 SYGVNS. CDR3 size: 11 residues.

This clonotype was seen repeatedly, ten times or more. The V gene is TRBV29-1, the J gene TRBJ1-3; unclear D gene. Deletions cut 4 bases from V and 0 bases from J, with 7 bases between. The CDR3 consists of 13 residues. Germline lookup yields CDR1 SQVTM and CDR2 ANQGSEA. For the CDR3, the DNA is TGCAGCGTTGTTGCAGCCTCTGGAAACACCATATATTTT. Its protein is CSVVAASGNTIYF.

About this clonotype: At one end the junction does not follow the germline gene, possibly because of a read error. V usage is TRBV29-1 and J usage is TRBJ2-1; D may be TRBD2 (5 bases). The CDR3 is made up of 13 amino acids. Per germline, CDR1 SQVTM and CDR2 ANQGSEA. In DNA, the CDR3 is TGTGCCAGCAGTTCGAGCGGCTCCAATGAGCAGTTCTTC. Residues: CASSSSGSNEQFF.

The chain links TRBV15 to TRBJ1-3; possibly TRBD1 for D (5 bases). From germline, CDR1 is LNHNV and CDR2 YYDKDF (reference sequence). V dropped 2 bases and J dropped 4 bases, with 15 bases sitting between them. The CDR3 contains 16 residues. CDR3 DNA sequence: TGTGCCACCAGCAGACGAGGAGGGACCGCCGGAAACACCATATATTTT. Translation: CATSRRGGTAGNTIYF.

A word on this clonotype: As the CDR3 is not closed by the conserved phenylalanine or tryptophan, this likely results from a read error. It is unclear where the CDR3 begins or ends on the DNA, so no DNA is shown, and the CDR3 is as TCRdb lists it. The chain links TRBV7-2 to TRBJ2-5; whether TRBD1, the table's D call, matches the DNA was not checked. The CDR3 region is 13 residues in length, termini included. From germline, CDR1 is SGHTA and CDR2 FQGNSA. CDR3 sequence reads: CATRLQGAETQSL.

The chain uses TRBV7-9 and TRBJ2-7, with D possibly being TRBD1 or TRBD2 (7 bases each). V lost 4 bases, J lost 12 bases, and 25 bases lay in between. The CDR3 covers 15 residues. The germline V gene has CDR1 SEHNR and CDR2 FQNEAQ (reference sequence). As DNA, the CDR3 is TGTGCCAGCAGCTCCGACAGGGAGGCGCCGGGGGGCTGGTACTTC. This sequence encodes CASSSDREAPGGWYF. The variable domain in full, with the rest retrieved from reference TRBV7-9 and TRBJ2-7, is DTGVSQNPRHKITKRGQNVTFRCDPISEHNRLYWYRQTLGQGPEFLTYFQNEAQLEKSRLLSDRFSAERPKGSFSTLEIQRTEQGDSAMYLCASSSDREAPGGWYFGPGTRLTVT.

This chain's CDR3 is CATSDPGNTEAFF. The CDR3 region has the DNA TGTGCCACCAGTGACCCGGGGAACACTGAAGCTTTCTTT. The chain joins TRBV24-1 to TRBJ1-1, with D unresolved. Trimming stripped 4 bases from V and 1 base from J, with 6 bases between. CDR1 and CDR2 (germline): KGHDR, SFDVKD. The CDR3 has 13 amino acids.